This entry features one T cell receptor (beta chain) sequence. Its specificity is unknown. The record originates from a study of siplizumab effects on memory and regulatory T cells. Study findings and constraints: Under siplizumab, an average roughly 69% of mappable alloreactive CD4+ clones were Treg-derived, compared with 26.9% in controls. Researchers did not confirm the suppressive function of proliferating Tregs from siplizumab cultures.

Here immunoSEQ multiplex PCR was the method, and the copy in TCRdb shows in-frame clones only, minus some. Of more than 60,000 clones listed, approximately 93% are singletons. V shed 7 bases and J shed 2 bases, with 14 bases lying between them. Germline values: CDR1 MDHEN, CDR2 SYDVKM. CDR3 length equals 14 residues. The chain joins TRBV28 to TRBJ1-1, with a weak D call TRBD1 (6 bases). The source material was CD8+ T cells sorted from blood. The receptor was derived from a human donor in good health. The CDR3 coding sequence is TGTGCCAGCACCCCCGGGACACCAAACACTGAAGCTTTCTTT. Translating gives CASTPGTPNTEAFF.